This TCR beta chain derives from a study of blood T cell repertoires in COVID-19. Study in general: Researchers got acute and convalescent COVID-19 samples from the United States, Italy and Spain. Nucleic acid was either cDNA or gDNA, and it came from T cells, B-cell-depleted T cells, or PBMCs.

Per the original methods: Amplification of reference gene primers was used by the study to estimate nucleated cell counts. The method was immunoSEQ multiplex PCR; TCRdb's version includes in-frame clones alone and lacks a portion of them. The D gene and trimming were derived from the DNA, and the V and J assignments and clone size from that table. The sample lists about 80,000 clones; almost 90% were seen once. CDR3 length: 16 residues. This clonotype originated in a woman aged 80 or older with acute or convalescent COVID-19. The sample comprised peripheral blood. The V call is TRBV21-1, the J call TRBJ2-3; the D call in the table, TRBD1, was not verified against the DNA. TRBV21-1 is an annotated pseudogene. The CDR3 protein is CASSPRTGSPAYTQYF. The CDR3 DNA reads TGTGCCAGCAGCCCACGGACAGGCTCTCCCGCTTATACGCAGTATTTT.